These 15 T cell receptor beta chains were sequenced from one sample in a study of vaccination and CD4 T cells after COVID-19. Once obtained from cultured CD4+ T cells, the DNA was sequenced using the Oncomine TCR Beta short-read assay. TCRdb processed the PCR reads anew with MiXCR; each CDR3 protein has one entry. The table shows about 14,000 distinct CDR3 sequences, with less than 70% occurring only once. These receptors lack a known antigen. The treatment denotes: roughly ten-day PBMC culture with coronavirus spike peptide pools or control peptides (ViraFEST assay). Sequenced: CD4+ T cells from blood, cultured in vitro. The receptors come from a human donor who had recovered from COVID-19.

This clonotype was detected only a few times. DNA for the CDR3: TGCAGTGCTAAGTTGTTCCAGGGTTTAAGCGGTACGCAGTATTTT. Translated: CSAKLFQGLSGTQYF. The rearrangement uses TRBV20-1 and TRBJ2-3; D is possibly TRBD1 or TRBD2 (5 bases each). This CDR3 has 15 amino acids. Trimming shortened V by 4 bases and J by 8 bases, and 22 bases separated the two germline ends. CDR1 is DFQATT and CDR2 is SNEGSKA in the germline V gene (reference sequence).

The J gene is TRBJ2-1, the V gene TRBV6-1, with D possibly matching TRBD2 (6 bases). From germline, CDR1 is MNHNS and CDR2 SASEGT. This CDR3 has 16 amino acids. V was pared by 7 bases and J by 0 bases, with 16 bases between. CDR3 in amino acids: CASTRNSGSSYNEQFF. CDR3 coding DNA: TGTGCCAGCACCCGGAATAGCGGAAGCTCCTACAATGAGCAGTTCTTC.

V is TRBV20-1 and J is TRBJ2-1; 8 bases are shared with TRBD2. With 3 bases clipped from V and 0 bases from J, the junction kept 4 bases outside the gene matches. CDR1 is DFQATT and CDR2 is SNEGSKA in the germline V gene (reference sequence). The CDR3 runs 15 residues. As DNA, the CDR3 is TGCAGTGCTAGTGGCGGGAGGAGCTCCTACAATGAGCAGTTCTTC. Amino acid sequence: CSASGGRSSYNEQFF.

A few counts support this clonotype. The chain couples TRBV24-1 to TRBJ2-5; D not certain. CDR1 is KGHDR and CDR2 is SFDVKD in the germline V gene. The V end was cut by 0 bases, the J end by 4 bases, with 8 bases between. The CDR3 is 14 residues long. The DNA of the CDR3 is TGTGCCACCAGTGATTTGTTCCGACCAGAGACCCAGTACTTC. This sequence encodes CATSDLFRPETQYF.

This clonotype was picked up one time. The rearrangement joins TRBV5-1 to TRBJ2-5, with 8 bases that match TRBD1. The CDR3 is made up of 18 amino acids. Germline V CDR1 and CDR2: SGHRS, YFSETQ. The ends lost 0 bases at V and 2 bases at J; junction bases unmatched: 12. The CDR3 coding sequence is TGCGCCAGCAGCTTGGGCAGGGGGCTATCTATCAGGCAAGAGACCCAGTACTTC. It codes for CASSLGRGLSIRQETQYF. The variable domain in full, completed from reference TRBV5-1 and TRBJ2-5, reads KAGVTQTPRYLIKTRGQQVTLSCSPISGHRSVSWYQQTPGQGLQFLFEYFSETQRNKGNFPGRFSGRQFSNSRSEMNVSTLELGDSALYLCASSLGRGLSIRQETQYFGPGTRLLVL.

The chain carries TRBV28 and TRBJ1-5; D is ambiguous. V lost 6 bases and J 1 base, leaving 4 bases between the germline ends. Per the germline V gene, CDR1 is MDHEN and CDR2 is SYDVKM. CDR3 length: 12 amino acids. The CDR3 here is CASRNSNQPQHF. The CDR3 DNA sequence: TGTGCCAGCAGGAACAGCAATCAGCCCCAGCATTTT.

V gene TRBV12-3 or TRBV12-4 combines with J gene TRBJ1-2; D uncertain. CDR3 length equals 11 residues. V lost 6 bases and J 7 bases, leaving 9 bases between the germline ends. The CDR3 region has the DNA TGTGCCAGCAGACGAAGATCTGGCTACACCTTC. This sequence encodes CASRRRSGYTF.

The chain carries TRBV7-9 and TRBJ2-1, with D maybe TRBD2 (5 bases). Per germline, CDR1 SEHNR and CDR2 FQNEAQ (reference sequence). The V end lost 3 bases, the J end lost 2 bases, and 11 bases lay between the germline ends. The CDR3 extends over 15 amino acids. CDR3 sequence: CASSFLQEAYNEQFF. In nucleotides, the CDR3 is TGTGCCAGCAGCTTTCTTCAGGAGGCCTACAATGAGCAGTTCTTC.

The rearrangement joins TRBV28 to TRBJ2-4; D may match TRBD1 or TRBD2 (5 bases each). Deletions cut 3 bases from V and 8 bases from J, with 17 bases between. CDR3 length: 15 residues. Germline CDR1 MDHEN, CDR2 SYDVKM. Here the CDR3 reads CASSFRGPVSDIQYF. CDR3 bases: TGTGCCAGCAGTTTTCGGGGCCCCGTTTCAGACATTCAGTACTTC.

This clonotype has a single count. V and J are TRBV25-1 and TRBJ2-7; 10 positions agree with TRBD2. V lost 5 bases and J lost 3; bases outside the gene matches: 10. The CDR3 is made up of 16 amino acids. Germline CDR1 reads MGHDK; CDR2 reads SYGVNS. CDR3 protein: CASSPLQASGSYEQYF. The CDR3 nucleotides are TGTGCCAGCAGTCCTCTTCAGGCTAGCGGGAGCTACGAGCAGTACTTC.

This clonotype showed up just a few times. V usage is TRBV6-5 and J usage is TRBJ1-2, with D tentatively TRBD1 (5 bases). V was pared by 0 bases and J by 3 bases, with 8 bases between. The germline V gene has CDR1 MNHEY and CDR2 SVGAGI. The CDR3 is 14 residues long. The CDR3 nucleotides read TGTGCCAGCAGTTACTCGGGGGTCTACTATGGCTACACCTTC. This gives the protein CASSYSGVYYGYTF.

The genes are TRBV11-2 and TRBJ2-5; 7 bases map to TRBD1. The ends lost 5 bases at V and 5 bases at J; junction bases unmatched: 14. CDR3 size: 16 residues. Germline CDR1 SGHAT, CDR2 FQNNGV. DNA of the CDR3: TGTGCCAGCAGCCTAGGGCCAACGACAGGGATTGAGACCCAGTACTTC. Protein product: CASSLGPTTGIETQYF.

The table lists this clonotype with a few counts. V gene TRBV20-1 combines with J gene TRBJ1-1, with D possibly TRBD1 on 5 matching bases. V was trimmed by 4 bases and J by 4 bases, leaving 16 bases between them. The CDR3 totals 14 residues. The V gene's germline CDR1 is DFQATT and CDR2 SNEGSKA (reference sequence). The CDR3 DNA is TGCAGTGCTACTTGGAATTGGGGGGGCACTGAAGCTTTCTTT. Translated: CSATWNWGGTEAFF.

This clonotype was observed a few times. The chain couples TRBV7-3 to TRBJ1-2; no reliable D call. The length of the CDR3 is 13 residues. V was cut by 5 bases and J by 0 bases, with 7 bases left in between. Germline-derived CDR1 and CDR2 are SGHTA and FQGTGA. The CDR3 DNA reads TGTGCCAGCAGCCCTCAGCCTAACTATGGCTACACCTTC. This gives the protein CASSPQPNYGYTF.

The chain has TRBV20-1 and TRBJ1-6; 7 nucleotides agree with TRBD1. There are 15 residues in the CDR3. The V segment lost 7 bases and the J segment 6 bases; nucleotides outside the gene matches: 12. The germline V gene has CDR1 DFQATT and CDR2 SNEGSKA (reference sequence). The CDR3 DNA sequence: TGCAGTGGCAAAGAGGGGACAGCTTTTAATTCACCCCTCCACTTT. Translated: CSGKEGTAFNSPLHF.